The source of this T cell receptor (beta chain) is a study of blood T cell repertoires in COVID-19. Overall study: COVID-19 samples, acute and convalescent, were from the United States, Italy and Spain. The analysed material was cDNA or gDNA that came from T cells, B-cell-depleted T cells, or PBMCs.

CDR1 SGHRS and CDR2 YFSETQ come from the germline V gene. V gave up 8 bases and J gave up 2 bases; unmatched junction bases: 16. The CDR3 spans 18 residues. Authors' processing steps: How many nucleated cells were present was estimated from reference gene primer amplification. Produced via immunoSEQ multiplex PCR; TCRdb's table is partial and in-frame only. V, J and clone size derive from that table, while D and trimming were established from the DNA sequence. The sample consists of some 250,000 clones, under 90% of them appearing once. Sequencing input: peripheral blood. The receptor was isolated from a woman between 55 and 75 years old with active or convalescent COVID-19. The chain employs TRBV5-1 and TRBJ2-3; TRBD2 agrees at 11 bases. This CDR3 is CASQAGGGLAVNTDTQYF. In DNA form, the CDR3 reads TGCGCCAGTCAAGCTGGAGGGGGACTAGCGGTAAACACAGATACGCAGTATTTT.